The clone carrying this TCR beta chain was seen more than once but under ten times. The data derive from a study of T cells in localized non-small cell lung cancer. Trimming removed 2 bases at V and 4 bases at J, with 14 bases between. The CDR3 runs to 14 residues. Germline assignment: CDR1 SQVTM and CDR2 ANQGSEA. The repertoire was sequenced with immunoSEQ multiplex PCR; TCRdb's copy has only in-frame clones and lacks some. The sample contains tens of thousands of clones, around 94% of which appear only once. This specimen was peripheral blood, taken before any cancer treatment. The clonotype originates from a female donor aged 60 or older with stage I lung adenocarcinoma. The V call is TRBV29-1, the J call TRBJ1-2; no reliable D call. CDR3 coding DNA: TGCAGCGTTGAAACGGACGCATTGGCCTATGGCTACACCTTC. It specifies CSVETDALAYGYTF.